A selection of T cell receptor beta chains follows, all from one sample in a study of OX40 agonist ivuxolimab in advanced cancers. The assay was immunoSEQ multiplex PCR, and TCRdb's table has in-frame clones only and misses some. Here the sample spans approximately 120,000 clones, about 90% being singletons. The sequencing used CD4+ or CD8+ T cells sorted from blood, collected in a trial of the OX40 agonist ivuxolimab. The receptors here all came from an adult with an advanced solid tumor such as melanoma, head and neck, liver or kidney cancer. Each CDR3 is given with its conserved first and last residue. A D gene is named only where the DNA matches it firmly. Size values are once, few and many counts, or a class for expanded clones, and some rows have none.

V gene	D gene	J gene	clone size	CDR3 protein	CDR3 DNA
TRBV5-1	TRBD1	TRBJ2-6	-	CASSSTTGGSWANVLTF	TGCGCCAGCAGCTCTACGACAGGGGGCTCGTGGGCCAACGTCCTGACTTTC
TRBV6-5	-	TRBJ1-1	once	CASSSKGRTEAFF	TGTGCCAGCAGTTCCAAGGGGCGGACTGAAGCTTTCTTT
TRBV10-2	TRBD1	TRBJ1-2	-	CASSEATGTGPRGYTF	TGCGCCAGCAGTGAGGCGACCGGGACAGGGCCGCGGGGCTACACCTTC
TRBV30	TRBD1	TRBJ2-7	-	CAWSVDRGHEQYF	TGTGCCTGGAGCGTGGACAGGGGCCACGAGCAGTACTTC
TRBV2	-	TRBJ2-1	-	CASSAGVYNEQFF	TGTGCCAGCAGTGCAGGGGTGTACAATGAGCAGTTCTTC
TRBV28	-	TRBJ2-7	-	CASSLIWGEQYF	TGTGCCAGCAGTTTAATTTGGGGCGAGCAGTACTTC
TRBV15	-	TRBJ1-6	-	CATSRDVGSSYNSPLHF	TGTGCCACCAGCAGAGACGTCGGGAGCTCCTATAATTCACCCCTCCACTTT
TRBV6-5	TRBD1	TRBJ1-2	-	CASSRQGEGYGYTF	TGTGCCAGCAGTAGACAGGGCGAGGGCTATGGCTACACCTTC
TRBV30	-	TRBJ1-3	-	CAWSQGAGNTIYF	TGTGCCTGGAGCCAAGGAGCTGGAAACACCATATATTTT
TRBV4-3	-	TRBJ1-2	-	CASSQEFRGSGYTF	TGCGCCAGCAGCCAAGAATTCCGAGGGAGCGGCTACACCTTC
TRBV10-3	TRBD1	TRBJ1-2	-	CAARGTTGEAVEGYTF	TGTGCCGCCAGGGGGACGACAGGGGAGGCAGTGGAGGGCTACACCTTC
TRBV7-8	-	TRBJ2-6	once	CASSLSYQGLPGANVLTF	TGTGCCAGCAGCTTATCGTATCAGGGGCTTCCTGGGGCCAACGTCCTGACTTTC
TRBV7-3	-	TRBJ1-1	-	CASSPGASTEAFF	TGTGCCAGCAGCCCCGGGGCAAGCACTGAAGCTTTCTTT
TRBV7-9	-	TRBJ1-2	-	CASSPTGAGGLDGYTF	TGTGCCAGCAGCCCAACGGGGGCCGGGGGGCTGGATGGCTACACCTTC
TRBV18	-	TRBJ1-5	-	CASSRGPGDQPQHF	TGTGCCAGCTCACGAGGACCTGGAGATCAGCCCCAGCATTTT